The rows below give T cell receptor beta chains drawn from one sample of a study of cytomegalovirus exposure and HLA in healthy donors. Measured with immunoSEQ multiplex PCR; TCRdb has only the in-frame clones, and not every one. Among under 200,000 clones listed, around 77% were seen once. Source material: PBMCs. Receptor source: a man between 60 and 75 years old in good health and CMV-seronegative. The CDR3 runs from the conserved cysteine through the conserved F or W. D genes are given only for firm matches. Expanded clones are given a class, and other clones once, few, many or no size at all.

j_gene: TRBJ2-5
v_gene: TRBV5-6
abundance: NA
d_gene: TRBD1
CDR3nt: TGTGCCAGCAGCTCGACAGGGCTCACCACGGAGACCCAGTACTTC
CDR3aa: CASSSTGLTTETQYF

j_gene: TRBJ1-2
v_gene: TRBV29-1
abundance: NA
d_gene: TRBD1
CDR3nt: TGCAGCGTTGAAGCCTACAGGGGAGGCTACACCTTC
CDR3aa: CSVEAYRGGYTF

j_gene: TRBJ2-7
v_gene: TRBV9
abundance: NA
d_gene: NA
CDR3nt: TGTGCCAGCAGCAAATCAGTTTCTCTCGAGCAGTACTTC
CDR3aa: CASSKSVSLEQYF

j_gene: TRBJ2-2
v_gene: TRBV10-1
abundance: NA
d_gene: TRBD1
CDR3nt: TGCGCCAGCCAGGACAGGGCGGTCACCGGGGAGCTGTTTTTT
CDR3aa: CASQDRAVTGELFF

j_gene: TRBJ2-6
v_gene: TRBV11-2
abundance: NA
d_gene: TRBD1
CDR3nt: TGTGCCAGCAGCTTGTCAGGGGGAAGTGGGGCCAACGTCCTGACTTTC
CDR3aa: CASSLSGGSGANVLTF

j_gene: TRBJ2-7
v_gene: TRBV28
abundance: NA
d_gene: NA
CDR3nt: TGTGCCAGCAGTTTGGCCTCCCTGCCCGAGCAGTACTTC
CDR3aa: CASSLASLPEQYF

j_gene: TRBJ2-1
v_gene: TRBV27
abundance: few
d_gene: TRBD1
CDR3nt: TGTGCCAGCAGTCCGGACAGGGACACCTACAATGAGCAGTTCTTC
CDR3aa: CASSPDRDTYNEQFF

j_gene: TRBJ1-5
v_gene: TRBV6-5
abundance: NA
d_gene: TRBD1
CDR3nt: TGTGCCAGCAGCCCCAGACAGGGGGCAGGTCAGCCCCAGCATTTT
CDR3aa: CASSPRQGAGQPQHF

j_gene: TRBJ2-1
v_gene: TRBV28
abundance: NA
d_gene: NA
CDR3nt: TGTGCCACCAGGTCCCCGGCGATAGCGGTTTACAATGAGCAGTTCTTC
CDR3aa: CATRSPAIAVYNEQFF

j_gene: TRBJ2-1
v_gene: TRBV25-1
abundance: NA
d_gene: TRBD2
CDR3nt: TGTGCCAGTTCCCCTCGCGGGGGGGCCCTCAATGAGCAGTTCTTC
CDR3aa: CASSPRGGALNEQFF

j_gene: TRBJ1-1
v_gene: TRBV9
abundance: NA
d_gene: NA
CDR3nt: TGTGCCAGCAGCGTCGGAGGTCCGAACACTGAAGCTTTCTTT
CDR3aa: CASSVGGPNTEAFF

j_gene: TRBJ1-5
v_gene: TRBV18
abundance: NA
d_gene: NA
CDR3nt: TGTGCCAGCTCACAGGATGGACAGTATAGCAATCAGCCCCAGAATTTT
CDR3aa: CASSQDGQYSNQPQNF

j_gene: TRBJ2-2
v_gene: TRBV19
abundance: NA
d_gene: TRBD2
CDR3nt: TGTGCCAGTAGCCGACTAGCGGGGGGGCGCGGCACCGGGGAGCTGTTTTTT
CDR3aa: CASSRLAGGRGTGELFF

j_gene: TRBJ2-3
v_gene: TRBV6-4
abundance: NA
d_gene: NA
CDR3nt: TGTGCCAGCAGTGGGGACACGGGAAGTGGCACAGATACGCAGTATTTT
CDR3aa: CASSGDTGSGTDTQYF

j_gene: TRBJ1-4
v_gene: TRBV6-5
abundance: NA
d_gene: NA
CDR3nt: TGTGCCAGCAGTTACTCTCCAGCGGACGAAAAACTGTTTTTT
CDR3aa: CASSYSPADEKLFF

j_gene: TRBJ2-3
v_gene: TRBV15
abundance: NA
d_gene: TRBD2
CDR3nt: TGTGCCACCAAAAGCGGGGGTGGCACAGATACGCAGTATTTT
CDR3aa: CATKSGGGTDTQYF

j_gene: TRBJ1-3
v_gene: TRBV7-9
abundance: NA
d_gene: TRBD1
CDR3nt: TGTGCCAGCTCCTCGACAGGGTCTGGAAACACCATATATTTT
CDR3aa: CASSSTGSGNTIYF

j_gene: TRBJ2-1
v_gene: TRBV27
abundance: few
d_gene: NA
CDR3nt: TGTGCCAGCAGTGAAATGGGGAGTGAGCAGTTCTTC
CDR3aa: CASSEMGSEQFF

j_gene: TRBJ2-2
v_gene: TRBV9
abundance: NA
d_gene: TRBD1
CDR3nt: TGTGCCAGCAGCGTAGTAGGGACAGCGAACACCGGGGAGCTGTTTTTT
CDR3aa: CASSVVGTANTGELFF

j_gene: TRBJ2-4
v_gene: TRBV30
abundance: NA
d_gene: TRBD2
CDR3nt: TGTGCCTGGAGTAACCCGGGACTAGCGTTAGCCAAAAACATTCAGTACTTC
CDR3aa: CAWSNPGLALAKNIQYF

j_gene: TRBJ1-2
v_gene: TRBV5-6
abundance: NA
d_gene: NA
CDR3nt: TGTGCCAGCAGCTTGGACCAGGGCGTGTATGGCTACCCCTTC
CDR3aa: CASSLDQGVYGYPF

j_gene: TRBJ1-5
v_gene: TRBV30
abundance: NA
d_gene: NA
CDR3nt: TGTGCCTGGACCTACGACCGGAGTGGTCAGCCCCAGCATTTT
CDR3aa: CAWTYDRSGQPQHF

j_gene: TRBJ1-2
v_gene: TRBV10-1
abundance: NA
d_gene: TRBD1
CDR3nt: TGCGCCAGCAGTGAGGACAGGGTTGGTGGCTACCCCTTC
CDR3aa: CASSEDRVGGYPF

j_gene: TRBJ2-7
v_gene: TRBV2
abundance: NA
d_gene: TRBD1
CDR3nt: TGTGCCAGCAGTGAAGGGGACAGTATCTACGAGCAGTACTTC
CDR3aa: CASSEGDSIYEQYF